This T cell receptor (beta chain) originates from a study of blood T cells in healthy people across ages. Concerning this clonotype: Antigen unknown.

Broader study findings: Total diversity from one million sequenced T cells was likely underestimated.

A sample-barcoded 5' primer and a J-beta primer mix were used in a second PCR of roughly 7 to 12 cycles. TCRdb recomputed calls from the 5' RACE reads with MiXCR, one row per CDR3 protein. There are over 1,200,000 distinct CDR3 sequences in the sample; approximately 59% occur only once, and over 6.5% lies in the top ten. CDR1 MNHNY and CDR2 SVGAGI come from the germline V gene (reference sequence). V shed 8 bases and J 3 bases; nucleotides not matched to a gene: 4. CDR3 length equals 12 residues. This chain links TRBV6-6 with TRBJ2-7, with TRBD1 matching 7 bases. Sequenced sample: blood. This TCR was recovered from a man between 18 and 29 years old in good health. The CDR3: CASGTEYYEQYF. The CDR3 DNA reads as TGTGCCAGCGGGACAGAGTACTACGAGCAGTACTTC.